The 21 T cell receptor beta chains below come from one sample, sequenced in a study of blood T cells in healthy people across ages. Next came a second PCR, run for about 6 to 12 cycles, which used a sample-barcoded 5' primer along with a J-beta primer mix. MiXCR, applied by TCRdb to the 5' RACE reads, yields one record per CDR3 protein. Of approximately 2,000,000 distinct CDR3 sequences in the sample, approximately 39% were seen once. Source material: blood. The receptors originated from a human donor in good health.

The rearrangement links TRBV6-5 to TRBJ2-7; the match to TRBD1 covers 7 bases. V shed 2 bases, J shed 5 bases, and the junction held 12 bases outside the gene matches. Germline V CDR1 and CDR2: MNHEY, SVGAGI. The CDR3 contains 16 residues. The CDR3 sequence is CASSYRQGPRVDEQYF. In DNA, the CDR3 is TGTGCCAGCAGTTACCGACAGGGACCTAGAGTTGACGAGCAGTACTTC.

The chain uses TRBV3-1 and TRBJ2-6, with D possibly TRBD1 on 6 matching bases. The germline V gene encodes CDR1 LGHDT and CDR2 YNNKEL (reference sequence). The ends were cut back, 4 bases at V and 0 bases at J, with 13 bases in the middle. This CDR3 comprises 17 residues. This chain's CDR3 is CASSRGQFFSGANVLTF. The CDR3 nucleotides read TGTGCCAGCAGCCGCGGACAGTTCTTCTCTGGGGCCAACGTCCTGACTTTC.

This clonotype came up a few times. The rearrangement uses TRBV12-3 or TRBV12-4 and TRBJ2-1, with D unresolved. The V gene lost 5 bases and the J gene lost 12 bases, with 11 bases spanning the gap. The CDR3 runs 11 residues. This CDR3 is CASSLSLGQFF. The CDR3 DNA reads as TGTGCCAGCAGTCTGAGCTTAGGGCAGTTCTTC.

This clonotype came up once. The rearrangement joins TRBV13 to TRBJ1-6, with no clear D. Germline V gene sequence: CDR1 PRHDT, CDR2 FYEKMQ (reference sequence). This CDR3 is 15 amino acids long. V lost 3 bases and J lost 6, with 12 bases in between. CDR3 bases: TGTGCCAGCAGCTTCCGGGTCGACACTAATTCACCCCTCCACTTT. Its translation: CASSFRVDTNSPLHF.

The gene calls are TRBV10-3 and TRBJ2-5, with 11 positions matching TRBD1. The CDR3 loop spans 15 amino acids. The V and J ends lost 3 bases and 4 bases, in that order; junction bases with no gene match: 4. Germline CDR1 ENHRY, CDR2 SYGVKD. The CDR3 region is CAISDSGQGVETQYF. DNA for the CDR3: TGTGCCATCAGTGATTCGGGACAGGGGGTAGAGACCCAGTACTTC.

About this clonotype: One junction end does not reproduce the germline sequence, and a read error may be involved. The chain recombines TRBV5-1 with TRBJ1-6; 10 bases map to TRBD1. CDR3 length: 14 amino acids. The germline V gene encodes CDR1 SGHRS and CDR2 YFSETQ. CDR3 residues: CASSLGQGTSPLHF. The CDR3 DNA follows: TGTGCCAGCAGCTTGGGACAGGGGACTTCACCCCTCCACTTT.

This sequence joins TRBV6-5 and TRBJ2-6, with 7 nucleotides matching TRBD1. The germline V gene has CDR1 MNHEY and CDR2 SVGAGI. V was pared by 4 bases and J by 0 bases, with 18 bases of the junction left unmatched. The CDR3 spans 21 residues. The CDR3 here is CASSSKWDSRTNLSGANVLTF. CDR3 bases: TGTGCCAGCAGTTCCAAATGGGACAGCCGAACGAACCTCTCTGGGGCCAACGTCCTGACTTTC.

The V gene is TRBV9, the J gene TRBJ2-5, with 8 bases aligning to TRBD1. The CDR3 covers 15 residues. The J segment lost 4 bases and the V segment lost 4 bases, leaving 9 bases of the junction unmatched. From germline, CDR1 is SGDLS and CDR2 YYNGEE. DNA for the CDR3: TGTGCCAGCAGCCCACGACAGGGGTGGTCAGAGACCCAGTACTTC. Residues: CASSPRQGWSETQYF.

This chain connects TRBV20-1 to TRBJ2-3, with D uncertain. Trimming left V 5 bases short and J 6 bases short, with 12 bases between. The CDR3 covers 12 residues. Germline CDR1 is DFQATT and CDR2 is SNEGSKA (reference sequence). In DNA form, the CDR3 reads TGCAGTGCTCCCGACATGAGTGATACGCAGTATTTT. Protein: CSAPDMSDTQYF.

This clonotype was observed a handful of times. The V gene is TRBV29-1, the J gene TRBJ1-2; 8 bases line up with TRBD1. V lost 8 bases, J lost 6 bases, and 5 bases stayed unmatched. The CDR3 runs to 11 residues. Germline lookup yields CDR1 SQVTM and CDR2 ANQGSEA. CDR3 loop: CSFPGGNGYTF. The CDR3 DNA reads as TGCAGCTTCCCAGGGGGCAATGGCTACACCTTC.

Only a few counts were recorded for this clonotype. One end of the junction does not line up with germline, which may come from a read error. The chain joins TRBV29-1 to TRBJ1-5; the D gene is possibly TRBD1 (5 bases). The CDR3 covers 13 residues. Germline CDR1 reads SQVTM; CDR2 reads ANQGSEA. The CDR3 nucleotides read TGCAGCGTTGGGCAGGGAAGCAGTCAGCCCCAGCATTTT. It specifies CSVGQGSSQPQHF. The variable domain in full, completed from reference TRBV29-1 and TRBJ1-5, reads SAVISQKPSRDICQRGTSLTIQCQVDSQVTMMFWYRQQPGQSLTLIATANQGSEATYESGFVIDKFPISRPNLTFSTLTVSNMSPEDSSIYLCSVGQGSSQPQHFGDGTRLSIL.

This clonotype was seen only a few times. The rearrangement joins TRBV7-2 to TRBJ2-1, with D possibly matching TRBD2 (6 bases). The CDR3 contains 15 residues. The ends were cut back, 5 bases at V and 3 bases at J, with 14 bases in the middle. Germline CDR1 SGHTA, CDR2 FQGNSA. The CDR3 sequence: CASSLRDSDYNEQFF. The CDR3 DNA reads as TGTGCCAGCAGCCTCCGGGACTCGGACTACAATGAGCAGTTCTTC. Drawing the rest from reference TRBV7-2 and TRBJ2-1, the complete variable domain is GAGVSQSPSNKVTEKGKDVELRCDPISGHTALYWYRQSLGQGLEFLIYFQGNSAPDKSGLPSDRFSAERTGGSVSTLTIQRTQQEDSAVYLCASSLRDSDYNEQFFGPGTRLTVL.

This chain uses TRBV7-6 with TRBJ2-7; possibly TRBD1 for D (5 bases). Germline assignment: CDR1 SGHVS and CDR2 FNYEAQ. The CDR3 is made up of 17 amino acids. V lost 1 base, J lost 0 bases, and 16 bases lay in between. The CDR3 protein is CASSLGTGYRDSYEQYF. CDR3 DNA sequence: TGTGCCAGCAGCTTAGGAACAGGTTATCGAGACTCCTACGAGCAGTACTTC.

V is TRBV15 and J is TRBJ2-1, with TRBD1 as a possible D gene (5 bases). Trimming shortened V by 0 bases and J by 7 bases, and 19 bases separated the two germline ends. CDR1 and CDR2 (germline): LNHNV, YYDKDF (reference sequence). The CDR3 covers 17 residues. CDR3 bases: TGTGCCACCAGCAGAGAAGGAACCCGCAGGGCTGGGAATGAGCAGTTCTTC. Translation gives CATSREGTRRAGNEQFF.

CDR3 in amino acids: CASSQEGSEDEQFF. The CDR3 DNA sequence: TGCGCCAGCAGCCAAGAGGGAAGTGAGGATGAGCAGTTCTTC. V gene TRBV5-1 combines with J gene TRBJ2-1, with D perhaps matching TRBD2 (5 bases). The CDR3 runs to 14 residues. V lost 4 bases to trimming and J lost 8 bases, with 16 bases between them. In germline, CDR1 is SGHRS, CDR2 YFSETQ.

This chain joins TRBV4-3 and TRBJ2-3; no reliable D call. The CDR3 covers 13 residues. Trimming shortened V by 0 bases and J by 10 bases, and 11 bases separated the two germline ends. Germline V gene data show CDR1 as LGHNA and CDR2 as YSLEER. Here the CDR3 DNA reads TGCGCCAGCAGCCAAGAACTGCGCTCCCCGCAGTATTTT. As protein: CASSQELRSPQYF.

The table lists this clonotype with a few counts. The chain joins TRBV6-5 to TRBJ1-2; D may be TRBD1 (6 bases). V dropped 5 bases and J dropped 2 bases, with 18 bases sitting between them. The CDR3 spans 16 residues. Looked up from germline, CDR1 is MNHEY and CDR2 is SVGAGI. CDR3 coding DNA: TGTGCCAGCAGTCCTTCGACAGGACAGCAGAACTATGGCTACACCTTC. Amino acid sequence: CASSPSTGQQNYGYTF.

The chain recombines TRBV29-1 with TRBJ2-2, with TRBD1 as a possible D gene (6 bases). Looked up from germline, CDR1 is SQVTM and CDR2 is ANQGSEA. The germline V and J ends were trimmed by 4 bases and 10 bases, with 25 bases remaining between them. The CDR3 loop spans 16 amino acids. CDR3 coding DNA: TGCAGCGTTGCCAAAACAGGGCGAGGGCGAGGAGAGGAGCTGTTTTTT. This translates into CSVAKTGRGRGEELFF.

The chain employs TRBV12-3 or TRBV12-4 and TRBJ2-7; D remains unclear. Judging by the DNA end, TRBJ2-3 fits better; the J call may be wrong. This CDR3 is 11 amino acids long. The chain's CDR3 is CASSLREEQYF. The CDR3 DNA reads TGTGCCAGCAGTTTAAGGGAAGAACAGTATTTT.

The rearrangement links TRBV5-1 to TRBJ2-5; no firm D call. The germline CDR1 and CDR2 sequences are SGHRS and YFSETQ. V lost 6 bases and J lost 0, with 21 bases in between. This CDR3 spans 17 amino acids. The CDR3 is CASTRVLSHQYQETQYF. The CDR3 region has the DNA TGCGCCAGCACCCGGGTCCTCTCACATCAGTACCAAGAGACCCAGTACTTC.

The V gene is TRBV7-2, the J gene TRBJ1-6, with 9 bases lining up with TRBD1. CDR3 length: 15 residues. The trim removed 5 bases at V and 9 bases at J, leaving 8 bases unmatched. Germline CDR1 SGHTA, CDR2 FQGNSA. CDR3 region: CASSPPGQGFSPLHF. The CDR3, as DNA: TGTGCCAGCAGCCCGCCGGGACAGGGCTTTTCACCCCTCCACTTT.